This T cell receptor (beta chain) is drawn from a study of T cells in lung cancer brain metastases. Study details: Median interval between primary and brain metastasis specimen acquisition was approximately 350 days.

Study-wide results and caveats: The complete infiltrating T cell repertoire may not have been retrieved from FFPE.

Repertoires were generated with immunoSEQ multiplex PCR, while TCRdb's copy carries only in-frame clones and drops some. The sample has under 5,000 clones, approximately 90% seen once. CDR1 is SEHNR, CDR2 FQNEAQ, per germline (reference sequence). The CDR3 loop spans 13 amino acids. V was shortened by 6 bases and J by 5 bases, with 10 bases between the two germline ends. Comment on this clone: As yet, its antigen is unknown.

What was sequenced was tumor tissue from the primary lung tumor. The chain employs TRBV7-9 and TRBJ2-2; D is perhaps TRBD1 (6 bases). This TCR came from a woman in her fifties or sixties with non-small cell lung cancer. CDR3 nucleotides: TGTGCCAGCAGTTGGGGGCAAACCGGGGAGCTGTTTTTT. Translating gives CASSWGQTGELFF.